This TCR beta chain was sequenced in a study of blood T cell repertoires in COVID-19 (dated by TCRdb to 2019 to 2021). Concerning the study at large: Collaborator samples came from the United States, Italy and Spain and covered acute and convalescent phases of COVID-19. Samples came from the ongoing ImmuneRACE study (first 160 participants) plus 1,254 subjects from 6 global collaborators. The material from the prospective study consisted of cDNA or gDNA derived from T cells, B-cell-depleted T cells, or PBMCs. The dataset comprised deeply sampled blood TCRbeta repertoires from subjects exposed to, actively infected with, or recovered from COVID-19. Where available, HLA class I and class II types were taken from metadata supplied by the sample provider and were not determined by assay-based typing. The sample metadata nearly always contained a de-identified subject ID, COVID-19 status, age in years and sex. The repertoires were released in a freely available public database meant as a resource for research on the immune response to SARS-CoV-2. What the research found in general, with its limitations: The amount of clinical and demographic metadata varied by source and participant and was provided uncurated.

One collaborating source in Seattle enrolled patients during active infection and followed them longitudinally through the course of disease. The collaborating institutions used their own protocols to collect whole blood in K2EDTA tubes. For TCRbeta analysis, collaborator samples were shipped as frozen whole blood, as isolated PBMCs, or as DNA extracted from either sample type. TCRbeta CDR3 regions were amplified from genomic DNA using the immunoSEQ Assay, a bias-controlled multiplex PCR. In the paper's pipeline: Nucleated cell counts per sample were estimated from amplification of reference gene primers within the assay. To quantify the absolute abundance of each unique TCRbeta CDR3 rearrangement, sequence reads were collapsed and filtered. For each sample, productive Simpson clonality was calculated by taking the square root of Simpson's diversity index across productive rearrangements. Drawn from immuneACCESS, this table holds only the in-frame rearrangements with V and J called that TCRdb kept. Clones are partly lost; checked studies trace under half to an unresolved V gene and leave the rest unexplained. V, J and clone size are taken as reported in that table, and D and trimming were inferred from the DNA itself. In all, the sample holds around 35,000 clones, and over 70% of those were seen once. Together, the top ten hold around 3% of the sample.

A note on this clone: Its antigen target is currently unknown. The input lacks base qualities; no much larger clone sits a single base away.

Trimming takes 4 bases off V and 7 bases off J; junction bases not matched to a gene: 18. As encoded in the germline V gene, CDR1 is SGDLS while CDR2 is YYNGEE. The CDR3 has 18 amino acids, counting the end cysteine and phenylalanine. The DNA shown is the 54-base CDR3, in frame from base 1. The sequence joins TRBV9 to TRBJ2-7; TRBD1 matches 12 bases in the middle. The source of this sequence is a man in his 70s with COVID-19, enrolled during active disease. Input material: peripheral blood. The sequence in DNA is TGTGCCAGCAGCCCAACCCCCTTTACGGGACAGGGGGCTTATGAGCAGTACTTC. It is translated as CASSPTPFTGQGAYEQYF.